The rows below give T cell receptor beta chains drawn from one sample of a study of blood T cell repertoires in COVID-19. TCRdb's copy holds only in-frame clones and misses some; the assay was immunoSEQ multiplex PCR. The sample comprises over 120,000 clones, around nine tenths of which are singletons, and more than 6.5% rests with the top ten. Sequencing used peripheral blood. The receptors originated from a woman in her forties or fifties with active or convalescent COVID-19. CDR3s include the opening cysteine and the closing phenylalanine or tryptophan. The D gene is left open where the match is weak. Part of the rows lack a size; the others show once, few, many or a class for expanded clones.

J gene	clone size	D gene	V gene	CDR3 DNA	CDR3 protein
TRBJ2-3	.	.	TRBV7-7	TGTGCTAGCAGCTTGGGGGCGGGCGATACGCAGTATTTT	CASSLGAGDTQYF
TRBJ2-5	.	TRBD2	TRBV19	TGTGCCAGTAGCTCGGGGCTAGCGGGAGTTTCTTGGCAAGAGACCCAGTACTTC	CASSSGLAGVSWQETQYF
TRBJ1-1	.	.	TRBV19	TGTGCCAGTCAATCCTTCCGGGCTGAAGCTTTCTTT	CASQSFRAEAFF
TRBJ1-3	.	.	TRBV5-1	TGCGCCAGCAGTCTCCTCGGACTGAACTCTGGAAACACCATATATTTT	CASSLLGLNSGNTIYF
TRBJ2-3	.	TRBD2	TRBV3-1/TRBV3-2	TGTGCCAGCAACGTTAGCGGGGGGAAAACAGATACGCAGTATTTT	CASNVSGGKTDTQYF
TRBJ1-4	once	TRBD1	TRBV27	TGTGCCAGCAGTTTAAGATTAGGGGGCGAAAAACTGTTTTTT	CASSLRLGGEKLFF
TRBJ2-5	.	TRBD2	TRBV30	TGTGCCTGGAGTCTCCGCGGGAGGGAAGAGACCCAGTACTTC	CAWSLRGREETQYF
TRBJ2-7	.	.	TRBV9	TGTGCCAGCAGCGGCCTCCGACAGTACGAGCAGTACTTC	CASSGLRQYEQYF
TRBJ2-7	once	TRBD2	TRBV18	TGTGCCAGCTCACCACTAGCGGGAGAATGGTACGAGCAGTACTTC	CASSPLAGEWYEQYF
TRBJ1-3	.	TRBD1	TRBV4-2	TGTGCCAGCAGCCACTTGGGACAGGGGACGCGAGGAAACACCATATATTTT	CASSHLGQGTRGNTIYF
TRBJ2-7	.	.	TRBV27	TGTGCCAGCAGTGTAGCTGGGTTCTCGGTCTACGAGCAGTACTTC	CASSVAGFSVYEQYF
TRBJ2-3	.	TRBD1	TRBV27	TGTGCCAGCAGTGCCCCCGGGACAGCACCGCCAGATACGCAGTATTTT	CASSAPGTAPPDTQYF
TRBJ1-2	.	.	TRBV20-1	TGCAGTGCTAGAGTCCGGGGCTACACCTTC	CSARVRGYTF
TRBJ1-3	.	.	TRBV28	TGTGCCAGCAGTTCCTTCCCGGGGGGAAACACCATATATTTT	CASSSFPGGNTIYF
TRBJ2-7	.	TRBD1	TRBV19	TGTGCCAGTAGTATATGGGGACAGGACTACGAGCAGTACTTC	CASSIWGQDYEQYF
TRBJ1-1	.	.	TRBV4-1	TGCGCCAGCACCCAGCTTCCAGATATGAACACTGAAGCTTTCTTT	CASTQLPDMNTEAFF
TRBJ1-1	.	.	TRBV19	TGTGCCAGTAGTATGCCAGGGTACATCACTGAAGCTTTCTTT	CASSMPGYITEAFF
TRBJ2-1	.	TRBD1	TRBV28	TGTGCCAGCCAATCGATCGGGACAGGGTCGGATGAGCAGTTCTTC	CASQSIGTGSDEQFF
TRBJ2-7	.	TRBD1	TRBV5-1	TGCGCCAGCAGCCCCCGGGACAGGGGTTACGAGCAGTACTTC	CASSPRDRGYEQYF
TRBJ2-4	once	TRBD2	TRBV7-2	TGTGCCAGCAGCTTAAGGGAGGGCCAAAACATTCAGTACTTC	CASSLREGQNIQYF
TRBJ1-4	.	TRBD1	TRBV7-2	TGTGCCAGCAGCCTACGACAGGGACCGAGTGAACTGTTTTTT	CASSLRQGPSELFF
TRBJ2-4	once	TRBD2	TRBV11-2	TGTGCCAGCAGCTTTTTAGGACTAGCGGGAGATCTAGGCAAAAACATTCAGTACTTC	CASSFLGLAGDLGKNIQYF
TRBJ1-4	.	.	TRBV3-1/TRBV3-2	TGTGCCAGCAGCCCGAAACTTCAGGGCCTCAATGAAAAACTGTTTTTT	CASSPKLQGLNEKLFF
TRBJ2-1	once	.	TRBV5-1	TGCGCCAGCAGATATTTTTCAGGGGGGAGCTCCTACAATGAGCAGTTCTTC	CASRYFSGGSSYNEQFF
TRBJ2-7	.	TRBD1	TRBV9	TGTGCCAGCAGCGTGGACAGGGGCTACGAGCAGTACTTC	CASSVDRGYEQYF
TRBJ2-7	once	TRBD2	TRBV3-1/TRBV3-2	TGTGCCAGCAGAGACATCAAATCGGGAGGGCACGAGCAGTACTTC	CASRDIKSGGHEQYF
TRBJ1-1	.	TRBD1	TRBV7-9	TGTGCCAGCAGCTTTCAACGCCAGCTAACAGGGGGGGATTTCTTT	CASSFQRQLTGGDFF
TRBJ2-7	.	TRBD1	TRBV6-2/TRBV6-3	TGTGCCAGCAGTTACTCGGGACAGCTGTCTAACGAGCAGTACTTC	CASSYSGQLSNEQYF
TRBJ1-6	once	.	TRBV27	TGTGCCAGCAGTCCGAGACAGATCGGAGATTCACCCCTCCACTTT	CASSPRQIGDSPLHF
TRBJ1-1	few	TRBD1	TRBV5-1	TGCGCCAGCAGCTTGGGCGGACAGGTGAACACTGAAGCTTTCTTT	CASSLGGQVNTEAFF
TRBJ2-7	.	TRBD1	TRBV6-1	TGTGCCAGCAGTGAGCGCGGGACAGGGACCTTTGGTTACGAGCAGTACTTC	CASSERGTGTFGYEQYF
TRBJ2-7	once	.	TRBV21-1	TGTGCCAGCAACGGGACTAGCGGGAGTAAGTACGAGCAGTACTTC	CASNGTSGSKYEQYF
TRBJ1-2	.	TRBD1	TRBV11-1	TGTGCCAGCAGCCTAGCTTCGTACCCCACAGGGGATTCTGGCTACACCTTC	CASSLASYPTGDSGYTF
TRBJ2-1	.	TRBD1	TRBV5-1	TGCGCCAGCAGCTTGTATTCGGACAGGGCGAATGAGCAGTTCTTC	CASSLYSDRANEQFF
TRBJ2-7	.	TRBD2	TRBV10-2	TGCGCCAGCACGGCCCCCGGGACTAGCGGCTACGAGCAGTACTTC	CASTAPGTSGYEQYF
TRBJ2-7	.	TRBD1	TRBV6-5	TGTGCCAGCAGTCGGGACAGGGCCTACGAGCAGTACTTC	CASSRDRAYEQYF
TRBJ2-6	few	.	TRBV19	TGTGCCTCCACAGATCCTGGGGCCAACGTCCTGACTTTC	CASTDPGANVLTF